One and the same sample provided the 28 T cell receptor beta chains below, sequenced in a study of regulatory T cells in long-lasting Graves disease. The time point here: newly diagnosed GD, antithyroid drugs for less than 3 months. RNA isolated from PBMCs was used to make the TCR library. Building of the TCR beta libraries involved iRepertoire HTBI primers and Arm-PCR of CDR3 regions. TCRdb ran MiXCR on the multiplex PCR reads and lists one entry per CDR3 protein. This sample has 440,000 or so distinct CDR3 sequences; more than 12% occur once, and the top ten carry around 15%. The sample was also linked to a second study, of T cells in Graves' hyperthyroidism and ophthalmopathy.

Sequenced material: peripheral blood mononuclear cells (PBMCs), taken at new diagnosis, from a patient treated with antithyroid drugs. The receptors here all came from a woman in her twenties or thirties with Graves disease.

This chain joins TRBV7-3 and TRBJ2-6; D possibly uses TRBD1 or TRBD2 (5 bases each). CDR1 SGHTA and CDR2 FQGTGA come from the germline V gene. V was cut by 5 bases and J by 0 bases, with 14 bases left in between. The CDR3 spans 17 residues. The CDR3 here is CASSRYGGGSGANVLTF. The CDR3 DNA sequence: TGTGCCAGCAGCCGCTATGGTGGGGGCTCTGGGGCCAACGTCCTGACTTTC.

This clonotype came up many times. The chain links TRBV14 to TRBJ2-3; D is unclear. Germline V gives CDR1 SGHDN, CDR2 FVKESK. There are 15 residues in the CDR3. V lost 3 bases, J lost 0 bases, and 10 bases lay in between. For the CDR3, the DNA is TGTGCCAGCAGCCACAGAGATACTAGCACAGATACGCAGTATTTT. Residues: CASSHRDTSTDTQYF.

This clonotype was detected only a few times. A read error may produce the germline difference seen at one junction end. This chain uses TRBV24-1 with TRBJ1-2, with D possibly being TRBD1 (5 bases). In germline, CDR1 is KGHDR, CDR2 SFDVKD. The CDR3 loop spans 17 amino acids. CDR3 loop: CATSDPRDPRGDYSYTF. CDR3 DNA: TGTGCCACCAGTGATCCCCGGGACCCAAGGGGAGACTATAGCTACACCTTC.

The chain uses TRBV10-3 and TRBJ2-1; D gene ambiguous. Germline V gene data show CDR1 as ENHRY and CDR2 as SYGVKD. V dropped 10 bases and J dropped 6 bases, with 16 bases sitting between them. This CDR3 spans 13 amino acids. Written as DNA, the CDR3 is TGTGCCACCTCCCCTGGCTCCGGCAATGAGCAGTTCTTC. Translation gives CATSPGSGNEQFF.

This clonotype was seen more than once but under ten times. Written as DNA, the CDR3 is TGTGCCAGCAGTTCGGTGGGGATGGGCAATCAGCCCCAGCATTTT. Its protein product is CASSSVGMGNQPQHF. The chain uses TRBV6-2 or TRBV6-3 and TRBJ1-5, with D unclear. The V end was cut by 4 bases, the J end by 2 bases, with 12 bases between. The CDR3 length is 15 residues. The germline CDR1 and CDR2 sequences are MNHEY and SVGEGT.

This clonotype was found a few times. This chain uses TRBV5-6 with TRBJ1-1, with 7 bases identical to TRBD1. Germline V lookup: CDR1 SGHDT, CDR2 YYEEEE. Unmatched junction bases numbered 12, after V lost 3 bases and J lost 4 bases. The CDR3 is 16 residues long. CDR3 nucleotides: TGTGCCAGCAGCTCGCCAGAGGGGGCGAAGGGCACTGAAGCTTTCTTT. It is translated as CASSSPEGAKGTEAFF.

This clonotype was counted many times. The chain links TRBV12-3 or TRBV12-4 to TRBJ2-3; D is tentatively TRBD1 or TRBD2 (5 bases each). Trimming pared 5 bases from V and 7 bases from J, leaving 10 bases between. There are 12 residues in the CDR3. In nucleotides, the CDR3 is TGTGCCAGCAGTCTAGGGGAGAATACGCAGTATTTT. Its protein product is CASSLGENTQYF.

This clonotype was counted between two and nine times. One base away lies a much larger clone, so this may be a sequencing read error. The missing conserved phenylalanine or tryptophan at the end of this CDR3 makes a read error likely. This chain connects TRBV20-1 to TRBJ2-1; TRBD2 might be the D (6 bases). The V gene lost 1 base and the J gene lost 9 bases, with 19 bases spanning the gap. The CDR3 sequence is 15 residues long. CDR1 and CDR2 (germline): DFQATT, SNEGSKA (reference sequence). CDR3 bases: TGCAGTGCTAGAGGACTAGGGGAGTACGTTAGTGAGCAGTTCCTC. Translating gives CSARGLGEYVSEQFL.

V is TRBV2 and J is TRBJ2-7, with D possibly being TRBD2 (6 bases). This CDR3 spans 16 amino acids. Germline V gene sequence: CDR1 SNHLY, CDR2 FYNNEI. Trimming pared 2 bases from V and 4 bases from J, leaving 18 bases between. CDR3 amino acids: CASSEIGAGWPYEQYF. CDR3 DNA: TGTGCCAGCAGTGAAATCGGGGCGGGATGGCCTTACGAGCAGTACTTC.

There are many counts of this clonotype. V is TRBV20-1 and J is TRBJ1-1; weak D call: TRBD1 (6 bases). Trimming pared 1 base from V and 4 bases from J, leaving 25 bases between. The germline CDR1 and CDR2 sequences are DFQATT and SNEGSKA (reference sequence). The CDR3 has 18 residues. This chain's CDR3 is CSARASRGPGVSTTEAFF. The CDR3 DNA is TGCAGTGCTAGAGCAAGCAGGGGCCCAGGTGTATCTACCACTGAAGCTTTCTTT.

This clonotype was detected ten times or more. The V and J genes are TRBV5-6 and TRBJ2-1, with D perhaps matching TRBD1 (5 bases). CDR3 length equals 20 residues. The V and J ends lost 1 base and 0 bases respectively, with 23 bases between them. CDR1 and CDR2 (germline): SGHDT, YYEEEE. This chain's CDR3 is CASSLQFDSSDSSSYNEQFF. Written as DNA, the CDR3 is TGTGCCAGCAGCTTGCAATTCGACAGCTCGGATTCCAGCTCCTACAATGAGCAGTTCTTC.

The table lists this clonotype with many counts. V and J are TRBV3-1 and TRBJ2-3; D gene unclear. The germline V and J ends were trimmed by 6 bases and 8 bases, with 15 bases remaining between them. The CDR3 has 13 amino acids. In germline, CDR1 is LGHDT, CDR2 YNNKEL (reference sequence). CDR3: CASRGVNTGTQYF. The CDR3 DNA follows: TGTGCCAGCAGGGGCGTCAACACGGGTACGCAGTATTTT.

The rearrangement uses TRBV5-8 and TRBJ2-1; no clear D. From germline, CDR1 is SGHTS and CDR2 YDEGEE. This CDR3 comprises 15 residues. V was clipped by 0 bases and J by 5 bases, with 12 bases between them. In nucleotides, the CDR3 is TGTGCCAGCAGCTTGGGGAGTACTTCCCACAATGAGCAGTTCTTC. This encodes CASSLGSTSHNEQFF.

This clonotype was recorded at least ten times. This rearrangement joins TRBV18 to TRBJ2-5; 12 bases map to TRBD2. The V and J ends lost 4 bases and 0 bases, in that order; junction bases with no gene match: 3. This CDR3 has 16 amino acids. The germline V gene encodes CDR1 KGHSH and CDR2 LQKENI. CDR3 sequence: CASSRTSGTYQETQYF. The CDR3 nucleotides are TGTGCCAGCTCACGGACTAGCGGGACCTACCAAGAGACCCAGTACTTC.

This clonotype was found many times. The V and J genes are TRBV12-5 and TRBJ2-1; 8 bases fit TRBD1. V lost 3 bases to trimming and J lost 5 bases; unmatched junction nucleotides: 9. The CDR3 spans 16 residues. The germline gives CDR1 LGHNT, CDR2 FRNRAP. The CDR3 DNA is TGTGCTAGTGGTTTTACCCGAGGACAGGGCAACAATGAGCAGTTCTTC. It is translated as CASGFTRGQGNNEQFF.

This clonotype was picked up a small number of times. The genes are TRBV29-1 and TRBJ2-5, with a possible D match to TRBD2 (6 bases). Deletions cut 8 bases from V and 1 base from J, with 11 bases between. The CDR3 contains 12 residues. Germline values: CDR1 SQVTM, CDR2 ANQGSEA. The CDR3 nucleotides read TGCAGCTCCCCCGGGAGCCAAGAGACCCAGTACTTC. The encoded protein is CSSPGSQETQYF.

In its sample, this clonotype was seen many times. The rearrangement uses TRBV2 and TRBJ1-1, with D unresolved. The CDR3 length is 13 residues. Looked up from germline, CDR1 is SNHLY and CDR2 is FYNNEI. V gave up 7 bases and J gave up 5 bases, with 14 bases separating them. The CDR3 DNA reads as TGTGCCAGCACACTCGGACTTGGGACTGAAGCTTTCTTT. Translation gives CASTLGLGTEAFF.

There are a few counts of this clonotype. The rearrangement joins TRBV10-3 to TRBJ2-7, with D possibly matching TRBD1 (6 bases). CDR1 and CDR2 (germline): ENHRY, SYGVKD. The CDR3 length is 13 residues. V lost 2 bases and J 4 bases, leaving 9 bases between the germline ends. CDR3 loop: CAISETTGYEQYF. The CDR3 DNA sequence: TGTGCCATCAGTGAGACAACAGGGTACGAGCAGTACTTC.

This clonotype was picked up many times. The gene calls are TRBV4-2 and TRBJ1-5; D is uncertain. The CDR3 totals 15 residues. Trimming cost V 0 bases and J 5 bases, with 11 bases left between them. Germline lookup yields CDR1 LGHNA and CDR2 YNFKEQ. CDR3 amino acids: CASSQDTGVYQPQHF. CDR3 DNA: TGTGCCAGCAGCCAAGATACCGGGGTTTATCAGCCCCAGCATTTT.

This clonotype has just a few counts. The J gene is TRBJ2-2, the V gene TRBV27; 16 nucleotides align to TRBD2. This CDR3 is built from 16 residues. The germline V gene encodes CDR1 MNHEY and CDR2 SMNVEV (reference sequence). V lost 9 bases, J lost 6 bases, and 7 bases stayed unmatched. As DNA, the CDR3 is TGTGCCAGTGCCCCTGGGACTAGCGGGAGGGCCGGGGAGCTGTTTTTT. The encoded protein is CASAPGTSGRAGELFF.

V gene TRBV4-2 combines with J gene TRBJ2-3; 9 bases match TRBD2. The CDR3 is 18 residues long. J lost 2 bases, V lost 1 base, and 10 bases had no gene match. CDR1 LGHNA and CDR2 YNFKEQ come from the germline V gene. The CDR3 loop reads CASSQARRGRADTDTQYF. The DNA of the CDR3 is TGTGCCAGCAGCCAAGCGAGGCGCGGGAGGGCCGACACAGATACGCAGTATTTT.

This clonotype has at least ten counts. The chain links TRBV30 to TRBJ1-1, with D uncertain. The CDR3 totals 12 residues. CDR1 is GTSNPN, CDR2 SVGIG, per germline (reference sequence). V lost 5 bases and J lost 6, with 13 bases in between. The CDR3, as DNA: TGTGCCTGGTCACCTGTCCGTTCTGAAGCTTTCTTT. This translates into CAWSPVRSEAFF. Filled out from reference TRBV30 and TRBJ1-1, the complete variable domain reads SQTIHQWPATLVQPVGSPLSLECTVEGTSNPNLYWYRQAAGRGLQLLFYSVGIGQISSEVPQNLSASRPQDRQFILSSKKLLLSDSGFYLCAWSPVRSEAFFGQGTRLTVV.

The gene calls are TRBV29-1 and TRBJ2-2; D gene ambiguous. Per germline, CDR1 SQVTM and CDR2 ANQGSEA. CDR3 length equals 12 residues. Trimming took off 6 bases at V and 5 bases at J, with 10 bases between the two ends. CDR3 bases: TGCAGCGTGCGTGGTAGGACCGGGGAGCTGTTTTTT. Translation gives CSVRGRTGELFF.

Regarding this clonotype: A much bigger clone sits one base away, suggesting this may be a read error. V usage is TRBV30 and J usage is TRBJ2-3; D is possibly TRBD1 (5 bases). This CDR3 has 16 amino acids. Trimming took 0 bases from V and 2 from J, leaving 15 bases between them. Germline V CDR1 and CDR2: GTSNPN, SVGIG (reference sequence). As DNA, the CDR3 is TGTGCCTGGAGTGTATCCGGACCAGGGATCACAGATACGCAGTATTTT. Translation: CAWSVSGPGITDTQYF.

The gene calls are TRBV9 and TRBJ1-1; D is perhaps TRBD1 (5 bases). CDR1 and CDR2 from the germline V gene are SGDLS and YYNGEE. This CDR3 is built from 12 residues. The germline V and J ends were trimmed by 7 bases and 4 bases, with 11 bases remaining between them. The CDR3 protein is CASGGQGTEAFF. The CDR3 DNA is TGTGCCAGCGGCGGTCAGGGCACTGAAGCTTTCTTT.

This clonotype was picked up many times. DNA for the CDR3: TGTGCCACCCGAGCCCCAGCCGGGGAGCTGTTTTTT. Protein sequence: CATRAPAGELFF. The genes are TRBV24-1 and TRBJ2-2; D unclear. The CDR3 contains 12 residues. With 9 bases removed from V and 6 bases from J, the gap between germline ends came to 10 bases. Per the germline V gene, CDR1 is KGHDR and CDR2 is SFDVKD.

There are many counts of this clonotype. The V and J genes are TRBV28 and TRBJ2-1; 8 nucleotides align to TRBD2. There are 12 residues in the CDR3. Trimming took 9 bases from V and 10 from J; bases not matched to a gene: 8. Germline V CDR1 and CDR2: MDHEN, SYDVKM. The CDR3 spells CASSLVAGEQFF. The DNA for the CDR3 is TGTGCCAGTTCCCTGGTAGCGGGGGAGCAGTTCTTC.

This chain joins TRBV4-1 and TRBJ2-2; D is tentatively TRBD1 or TRBD2 (6 bases each). The CDR3 spans 15 residues. Between the trimmed V and J ends, which lost 1 base and 4 bases, there was a span of 10 bases. CDR1 and CDR2 from the germline V gene are MGHRA and YSYEKL. The DNA of the CDR3 is TGCGCCAGCAGCCAAGGGGGGGCCCTCACCGGGGAGCTGTTTTTT. Its translation: CASSQGGALTGELFF.